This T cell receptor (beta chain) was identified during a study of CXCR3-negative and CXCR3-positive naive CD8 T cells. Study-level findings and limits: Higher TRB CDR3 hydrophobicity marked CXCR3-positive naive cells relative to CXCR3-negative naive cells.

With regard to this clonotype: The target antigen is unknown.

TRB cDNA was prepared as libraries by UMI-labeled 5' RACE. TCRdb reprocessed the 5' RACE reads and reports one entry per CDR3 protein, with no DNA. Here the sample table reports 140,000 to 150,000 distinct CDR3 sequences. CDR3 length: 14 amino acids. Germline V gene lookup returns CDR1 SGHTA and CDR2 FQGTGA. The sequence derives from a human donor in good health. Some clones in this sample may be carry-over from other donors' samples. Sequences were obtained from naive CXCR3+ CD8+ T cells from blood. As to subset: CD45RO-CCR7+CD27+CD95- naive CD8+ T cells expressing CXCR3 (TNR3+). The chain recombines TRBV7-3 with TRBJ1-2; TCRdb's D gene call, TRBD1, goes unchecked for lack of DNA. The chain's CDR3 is CASSSGRDDYGYTF.